This passage covers 26 T cell receptor beta chains from one sample sequenced in a study of T-cell memory formation after mild COVID-19. MiXCR was run by TCRdb on the 5' RACE reads, yielding one entry per CDR3 protein. The data contain roughly 480,000 distinct CDR3 sequences, roughly 25% of them singletons. The specimen sequenced was PBMCs or a T cell subset sorted from them (not recorded which). These receptors all come from an adult woman who had mild COVID-19 (a few samples of this study predate the infection). Cell type and time point are not known.

The gene calls are TRBV7-8 and TRBJ1-1, with no clear D. The germline gives CDR1 SGHVS, CDR2 FQNEAQ. The V end lost 1 base, the J end lost 0 bases, and 24 bases lay between the germline ends. CDR3 length: 20 residues. CDR3 sequence: CASSLGVVVTTNGMNTEAFF. CDR3 DNA sequence: TGTGCCAGCAGCTTAGGAGTAGTGGTTACCACGAACGGCATGAACACTGAAGCTTTCTTT.

J is TRBJ2-7 and V is TRBV20-1, with 14 bases identical to TRBD2. With V trimmed by 5 bases and J by 1 base, 7 bases remained unmatched. The length of the CDR3 is 16 residues. The germline gives CDR1 DFQATT, CDR2 SNEGSKA (reference sequence). This chain's CDR3 is CSAGTSGRGGSYEQYF. CDR3 DNA: TGCAGTGCTGGGACTAGCGGGAGAGGGGGATCCTACGAGCAGTACTTC.

The CDR3 here is CASSPLRDFSGNTIYF. The CDR3 region has the DNA TGTGCCAGCAGCCCGTTGCGTGACTTCTCTGGAAACACCATATATTTT. V gene TRBV7-6 combines with J gene TRBJ1-3; D call uncertain. V was clipped by 5 bases and J by 0 bases, with 14 bases between them. The length of the CDR3 is 16 residues. The germline gives CDR1 SGHVS, CDR2 FNYEAQ.

V and J are TRBV12-3 or TRBV12-4 and TRBJ2-7; D possibly corresponds to TRBD2 (6 bases). The CDR3 runs 20 residues. V was clipped by 4 bases and J by 0 bases, with 28 bases between them. CDR3 coding DNA: TGTGCCAGCAGTTCAGGAGGGGTAGTTAAAGGATATTATAGCTCCTACGAGCAGTACTTC. Translation: CASSSGGVVKGYYSSYEQYF.

V usage is TRBV5-1 and J usage is TRBJ2-1; D possibly corresponds to TRBD2 (6 bases). Germline CDR1 reads SGHRS; CDR2 reads YFSETQ. This CDR3 comprises 14 residues. V lost 2 bases to trimming and J lost 2 bases, with 8 bases between them. CDR3 nucleotide sequence: TGCGCCAGCAGCTTTGGAGGGCCCTACAATGAGCAGTTCTTC. As protein: CASSFGGPYNEQFF.

The CDR3 DNA is TGTGCCAGCAGCTCCCCCCGGGGGGCCCAGTACTTC. Its translation: CASSSPRGAQYF. The chain links TRBV7-9 to TRBJ2-5; 7 bases align to TRBD2. CDR1 is SEHNR, CDR2 FQNEAQ, per germline (reference sequence). This CDR3 has 12 residues. Trimming at V came to 4 bases and at J to 9 bases, leaving 5 bases not matched to a gene. Full variable domain (rest looked up from reference TRBV7-9 and TRBJ2-5): DTGVSQNPRHKITKRGQNVTFRCDPISEHNRLYWYRQTLGQGPEFLTYFQNEAQLEKSRLLSDRFSAERPKGSFSTLEIQRTEQGDSAMYLCASSSPRGAQYFGPGTRLLVL.

This clonotype has only a few counts. The chain carries TRBV11-2 and TRBJ2-2, with a weak D call TRBD2 (7 bases). V lost 5 bases and J lost 4, with 14 bases in between. The germline V gene encodes CDR1 SGHAT and CDR2 FQNNGV. The CDR3 has 15 residues. CDR3 loop: CASSIMGGGTGELFF. CDR3 in DNA: TGTGCCAGCAGCATCATGGGAGGGGGCACCGGGGAGCTGTTTTTT.

This clonotype occurred a few times. The chain uses TRBV29-1 and TRBJ1-1, with D unresolved. CDR3 length: 14 residues. The germline gives CDR1 SQVTM, CDR2 ANQGSEA. V was trimmed by 3 bases and J by 10 bases, leaving 21 bases between them. The CDR3 region has the DNA TGCAGCGTTGATGCCCGGGGAGGGTTAAGAAGAGCTTTCTTT. It yields the protein CSVDARGGLRRAFF.

This clonotype was observed at least ten times. This chain joins TRBV6-6 and TRBJ2-1; D is perhaps TRBD2 (6 bases). The CDR3 contains 14 residues. From germline, CDR1 is MNHNY and CDR2 SVGAGI (reference sequence). V lost 6 bases to trimming and J lost 1 base, with 10 bases between them. DNA for the CDR3: TGTGCCAGCAGAAGGCTAGCGTCCTACAATGAGCAGTTCTTC. Its translation: CASRRLASYNEQFF.

This clonotype has only a few counts. The CDR3 is CSVAGGTELNYGYTF. CDR3 bases: TGCAGCGTTGCCGGAGGGACAGAGTTAAACTATGGCTACACCTTC. The V and J genes are TRBV29-1 and TRBJ1-2, with 7 bases fitting TRBD1. V trimming: 4 bases; J trimming: 2 bases; junction bases outside the gene matches: 10. This CDR3 spans 15 amino acids. CDR1 is SQVTM, CDR2 ANQGSEA, per germline.

The chain has TRBV3-1 and TRBJ1-4, with D perhaps TRBD1 (5 bases). Trimming removed 2 bases from V and 8 bases from J, with 6 bases in between. CDR1 is LGHDT and CDR2 is YNNKEL in the germline V gene (reference sequence). The CDR3 runs 12 residues. The CDR3: CASSQWGEKLFF. The DNA of the CDR3 is TGTGCCAGCAGCCAATGGGGGGAAAAACTGTTTTTT.

The V and J genes are TRBV29-1 and TRBJ2-1; D may be TRBD1 (5 bases). V was pared by 1 base and J by 5 bases, with 15 bases between. There are 15 residues in the CDR3. Germline V CDR1 and CDR2: SQVTM, ANQGSEA. The CDR3 bases are TGCAGCGTTGAAGTTTGGGGCAGGGCCGACAATGAGCAGTTCTTC. Its translation is CSVEVWGRADNEQFF.

The chain employs TRBV7-9 and TRBJ2-7, with no clear D. The CDR3 runs to 15 residues. Germline CDR1 and CDR2: SEHNR and FQNEAQ (reference sequence). V dropped 1 base and J dropped 0 bases, with 10 bases sitting between them. CDR3 region: CASSLDRSLSYEQYF. The CDR3 nucleotides are TGTGCCAGCAGCTTAGATAGGAGCCTCTCCTACGAGCAGTACTTC.

This clonotype was seen a handful of times. The genes are TRBV29-1 and TRBJ2-3; D is possibly TRBD1 (5 bases). Germline-derived CDR1 and CDR2 are SQVTM and ANQGSEA. The CDR3 has 14 amino acids. The germline V and J ends were trimmed by 7 bases and 4 bases, with 18 bases remaining between them. This CDR3 is CSAPSGFGADTQYF. The CDR3 region has the DNA TGCAGCGCTCCCTCAGGGTTCGGTGCAGATACGCAGTATTTT.

In its sample, this clonotype was seen a few times. The chain recombines TRBV7-9 with TRBJ2-1; D gene unclear. Trimming shortened V by 3 bases and J by 4 bases, and 16 bases separated the two germline ends. The CDR3 totals 16 residues. Germline CDR1 SEHNR, CDR2 FQNEAQ (reference sequence). CDR3 nucleotides: TGTGCCAGCAGCTTTCACCCGCGGCCGAGTTACAATGAGCAGTTCTTC. Translating gives CASSFHPRPSYNEQFF.

The chain uses TRBV27 and TRBJ2-2, with unresolved D. Germline V gene lookup returns CDR1 MNHEY and CDR2 SMNVEV (reference sequence). V was clipped by 6 bases and J by 6 bases, with 14 bases between them. CDR3 length: 14 residues. The CDR3 DNA reads TGTGCCAGCAGAATGGTCCCAAGGGCCGGGGAGCTGTTTTTT. Its protein product is CASRMVPRAGELFF.

V usage is TRBV7-6 and J usage is TRBJ2-5; D gene ambiguous. Deletions cut 1 base from V and 2 bases from J, with 14 bases between. This CDR3 is 16 amino acids long. CDR1 SGHVS and CDR2 FNYEAQ come from the germline V gene. In DNA form, the CDR3 reads TGTGCCAGCAGCTTAGTTGGCGCAGGCGTGCAAGAGACCCAGTACTTC. Amino acids: CASSLVGAGVQETQYF.

This clonotype has just a few counts. CDR3 amino acids: CASSRTSGTSIYEQYF. Here the CDR3 DNA reads TGTGCCAGCAGTAGGACTAGCGGGACCAGTATCTACGAGCAGTACTTC. This chain uses TRBV6-5 with TRBJ2-7; 12 bases map to TRBD2. J was trimmed by 3 bases and V by 5 bases; bases with no gene match: 8. CDR1 is MNHEY and CDR2 is SVGAGI in the germline V gene. The CDR3 contains 16 residues.

The rearrangement links TRBV27 to TRBJ1-5, with D possibly matching TRBD1 (5 bases). V shed 0 bases and J shed 1 base, with 10 bases lying between them. The germline gives CDR1 MNHEY, CDR2 SMNVEV (reference sequence). This CDR3 is 16 amino acids long. CDR3 nucleotides: TGTGCCAGCAGTTTATCGGCAGGGTTGAGCAATCAGCCCCAGCATTTT. This sequence encodes CASSLSAGLSNQPQHF.

This clonotype has only a few counts. The chain has TRBV29-1 and TRBJ2-3; the D is unclear. In germline, CDR1 is SQVTM, CDR2 ANQGSEA. The CDR3 extends over 13 amino acids. The CDR3 loop reads CSLRVVGSDTQYF. The CDR3 DNA reads TGCAGTCTCCGGGTTGTCGGCTCTGATACGCAGTATTTT.

V and J are TRBV12-3 or TRBV12-4 and TRBJ2-5, with D unresolved. Trimming pared 3 bases from V and 1 base from J, leaving 9 bases between. This CDR3 contains 14 residues. CDR3 protein: CASSLLTFQETQYF. The CDR3 coding sequence is TGTGCCAGCAGTTTGTTGACGTTCCAAGAGACCCAGTACTTC.

This chain joins TRBV7-9 and TRBJ2-7; D is ambiguous. Trimming removed 4 bases from V and 2 bases from J, with 12 bases in between. Germline loops: CDR1 SEHNR, CDR2 FQNEAQ (reference sequence). The CDR3 contains 14 residues. In DNA form, the CDR3 reads TGTGCCAGCAGCTCAATAAAGTGGGCCTACGAGCAGTACTTC. This sequence encodes CASSSIKWAYEQYF.

This clonotype turned up a few times. J is TRBJ2-1 and V is TRBV20-1; 7 bases are a match to TRBD1. CDR1 DFQATT and CDR2 SNEGSKA come from the germline V gene (reference sequence). J was trimmed by 4 bases and V by 0 bases; bases with no gene match: 6. The CDR3 spans 15 residues. CDR3 loop: CSARDRGFEYNEQFF. Here the CDR3 DNA reads TGCAGTGCTAGAGACAGGGGGTTCGAATACAATGAGCAGTTCTTC.

This chain connects TRBV7-9 to TRBJ2-2, with D possibly matching TRBD2 (6 bases). This CDR3 has 14 residues. From germline, CDR1 is SEHNR and CDR2 FQNEAQ (reference sequence). V gave up 3 bases and J gave up 9 bases, with 14 bases separating them. This chain's CDR3 is CASSLGLRVWELFF. Written as DNA, the CDR3 is TGTGCCAGCAGCTTGGGACTTCGAGTTTGGGAGCTGTTTTTT.

The V call is TRBV24-1, the J call TRBJ2-7; 7 nucleotides match TRBD1. With V trimmed by 6 bases and J by 3 bases, 4 bases remained unmatched. CDR3 length: 13 amino acids. Germline V gives CDR1 KGHDR, CDR2 SFDVKD. The CDR3 DNA is TGTGCCACCAGTCACCCAGGGGGCTACGAGCAGTACTTC. Amino acid sequence: CATSHPGGYEQYF.

This chain joins TRBV7-8 and TRBJ2-2, with 7 bases aligning to TRBD1. The CDR3 is 18 residues long. J lost 1 base, V lost 5 bases, and 13 bases had no gene match. CDR1 and CDR2 (germline): SGHVS, FQNEAQ. CDR3 in amino acids: CASSPSRQGAENTGELFF. CDR3 bases: TGTGCCAGCAGCCCCTCGAGACAGGGTGCAGAGAACACCGGGGAGCTGTTTTTT.